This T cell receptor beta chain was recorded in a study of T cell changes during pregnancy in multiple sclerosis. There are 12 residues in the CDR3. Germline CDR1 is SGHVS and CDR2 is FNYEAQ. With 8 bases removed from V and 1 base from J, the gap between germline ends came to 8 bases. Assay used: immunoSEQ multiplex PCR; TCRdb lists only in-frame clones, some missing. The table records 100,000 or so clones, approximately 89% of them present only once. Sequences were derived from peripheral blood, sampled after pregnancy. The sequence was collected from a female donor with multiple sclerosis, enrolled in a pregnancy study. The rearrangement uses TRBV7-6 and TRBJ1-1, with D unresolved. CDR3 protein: CASGSGNTEAFF. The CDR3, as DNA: TGTGCCAGCGGTTCGGGGAACACTGAAGCTTTCTTT.